These T cell receptor beta chains were read from a single sample in a study of CD8 T cells in ankylosing spondylitis. One entry per CDR3 protein results from TCRdb running MiXCR on the 5' RACE reads. The repertoire holds over 600,000 distinct CDR3 sequences, under 20% seen once, with about a fifth in the top ten. The material sequenced was blood, either unsorted or a sorted T cell fraction (not recorded which). The receptors were gathered from a male donor with ankylosing spondylitis. Each CDR3 is given with its conserved first and last residue. D genes are given only for firm matches. For some rows the clone size is stated as once, few or many, or as a class when expanded; others skip it.

CDR3aa: CASSLSSSGRGGEQFF
CDR3nt: TGTGCCAGCAGTTTAAGTTCTAGCGGGAGGGGTGGTGAGCAGTTCTTC
d_gene: TRBD2
j_gene: TRBJ2-1
v_gene: TRBV12-3/TRBV12-4
abundance: few

CDR3aa: CASSSRDIGNQPQHF
CDR3nt: TGTGCCAGCAGCTCTCGGGACATCGGCAATCAGCCCCAGCATTTT
d_gene: NA
j_gene: TRBJ1-5
v_gene: TRBV7-2
abundance: many

CDR3aa: CSVEGDRGSLYEQYF
CDR3nt: TGCAGCGTTGAAGGGGACAGGGGATCGCTCTACGAGCAGTACTTC
d_gene: TRBD1
j_gene: TRBJ2-7
v_gene: TRBV29-1
abundance: NA

CDR3aa: CSASVRKGSNQPQHF
CDR3nt: TGCAGTGCTAGTGTCAGGAAGGGGAGCAATCAGCCCCAGCATTTT
d_gene: NA
j_gene: TRBJ1-5
v_gene: TRBV20-1
abundance: few

CDR3aa: CASSQDELNTEAFF
CDR3nt: TGCGCCAGCAGCCAGGACGAATTGAACACTGAAGCTTTCTTT
d_gene: NA
j_gene: TRBJ1-1
v_gene: TRBV4-1
abundance: few

CDR3aa: CGYRQGDYEQYF
CDR3nt: TGTGGTTACCGTCAGGGGGACTACGAGCAGTACTTC
d_gene: TRBD1
j_gene: TRBJ2-7
v_gene: TRBV2
abundance: NA

CDR3aa: CASSHIAGGTDTQYF
CDR3nt: TGTGCCAGCAGCCACATAGCGGGAGGCACAGATACGCAGTATTTT
d_gene: TRBD2
j_gene: TRBJ2-3
v_gene: TRBV7-3
abundance: few

CDR3aa: CASSLVGLAAYNEQFF
CDR3nt: TGCGCCAGCAGCTTGGTTGGACTAGCTGCATACAATGAGCAGTTCTTC
d_gene: TRBD2
j_gene: TRBJ2-1
v_gene: TRBV5-1
abundance: few

CDR3aa: CASSLSSGGYNEQFF
CDR3nt: TGTGCCAGCAGTTTGAGTAGCGGGGGCTACAATGAGCAGTTCTTC
d_gene: TRBD2
j_gene: TRBJ2-1
v_gene: TRBV27
abundance: many

CDR3aa: CASSLGQGASNSPLHF
CDR3nt: TGTGCCAGCAGCTTAGGCCAGGGCGCTTCTAATTCACCCCTCCACTTT
d_gene: NA
j_gene: TRBJ1-6
v_gene: TRBV7-6
abundance: NA

CDR3aa: CASSPIVGGASSYEQYF
CDR3nt: TGTGCCAGCAGCCCGATAGTGGGGGGCGCAAGCTCCTACGAGCAGTACTTC
d_gene: NA
j_gene: TRBJ2-7
v_gene: TRBV11-2
abundance: NA

CDR3aa: CASSTQTGLDGYTF
CDR3nt: TGTGCCAGTAGTACCCAGACAGGTTTGGATGGCTACACCTTC
d_gene: NA
j_gene: TRBJ1-2
v_gene: TRBV19
abundance: NA

CDR3aa: CASSLDYLTDTQYF
CDR3nt: TGTGCCAGCAGCTTGGACTACCTCACAGATACGCAGTATTTT
d_gene: NA
j_gene: TRBJ2-3
v_gene: TRBV5-6
abundance: few

CDR3aa: CASSESRENTEAFF
CDR3nt: TGTGCCAGCAGTGAATCACGGGAGAACACTGAAGCTTTCTTT
d_gene: NA
j_gene: TRBJ1-1
v_gene: TRBV25-1
abundance: NA

CDR3aa: CSVSGTLDEQYF
CDR3nt: TGCAGCGTTTCGGGGACATTGGACGAGCAGTACTTC
d_gene: NA
j_gene: TRBJ2-7
v_gene: TRBV29-1
abundance: NA

CDR3aa: CASSDGPRRVF
CDR3nt: TGTGCCAGCAGCGACGGACCCAGACGGGTCTTC
d_gene: NA
j_gene: TRBJ2-1
v_gene: TRBV5-6
abundance: NA

CDR3aa: CSAPWPGAEAFF
CDR3nt: TGCAGCGCTCCCTGGCCGGGCGCTGAAGCTTTCTTT
d_gene: NA
j_gene: TRBJ1-1
v_gene: TRBV29-1
abundance: NA

CDR3aa: CASSPNAIGPYEQYF
CDR3nt: TGTGCCAGCAGCCCCAACGCAATTGGACCCTACGAGCAGTACTTC
d_gene: NA
j_gene: TRBJ2-7
v_gene: TRBV7-9
abundance: NA

CDR3aa: CASSGLATSYEQYF
CDR3nt: TGTGCCAGCAGCGGACTAGCGACCTCCTACGAGCAGTACTTC
d_gene: TRBD2
j_gene: TRBJ2-7
v_gene: TRBV7-8
abundance: few

CDR3aa: CASSPSWGSDRNQPQHF
CDR3nt: TGTGCCAGCAGCCCTAGTTGGGGGAGCGACAGGAATCAGCCCCAGCATTTT
d_gene: NA
j_gene: TRBJ1-5
v_gene: TRBV7-8
abundance: few

CDR3aa: CASSPGTPGDTGELFF
CDR3nt: TGTGCCAGCTCACCAGGGACCCCGGGGGACACCGGGGAGCTGTTTTTT
d_gene: NA
j_gene: TRBJ2-2
v_gene: TRBV18
abundance: NA

CDR3aa: CASSVDRGSNYGYTF
CDR3nt: TGTGCCAGCAGCGTAGACCGGGGGTCTAACTATGGCTACACCTTC
d_gene: NA
j_gene: TRBJ1-2
v_gene: TRBV9
abundance: few